This TCR beta chain was recorded in a study of T cells in localized non-small cell lung cancer. Here immunoSEQ multiplex PCR was the method, and the copy in TCRdb shows in-frame clones only, minus some. This sample has about 6,400 clones; 87% occur once, and the top ten carry 17%. V trimming: 2 bases; J trimming: 3 bases; junction bases outside the gene matches: 3. Germline V gene sequence: CDR1 SGHNT, CDR2 YYREEE (reference sequence). The CDR3 loop spans 14 amino acids. About this clone itself: As yet, its antigen is unknown.

Findings of the study overall: There were a median roughly 60 of the top 100 tumor clones appearing in adjacent lung.

The J gene is TRBJ2-7, the V gene TRBV5-4; 9 positions agree with TRBD2. This material consisted of peripheral blood, taken before any cancer treatment. The clonotype was recovered from a male donor at least 60 years old with stage I lung adenocarcinoma. In DNA, the CDR3 is TGTGCCAGCAGCTTAGCGGGAGGACACTACGAGCAGTACTTC. It encodes CASSLAGGHYEQYF. The full variable domain, completed using reference TRBV5-4 and TRBJ2-7, is ETGVTQSPTHLIKTRGQQVTLRCSSQSGHNTVSWYQQALGQGPQFIFQYYREEENGRGNFPPRFSGLQFPNYSSELNVNALELDDSALYLCASSLAGGHYEQYFGPGTRLTVT.